The rows below give T cell receptor beta chains drawn from one sample of a study of blood T cell repertoires in COVID-19. Sequencing used immunoSEQ multiplex PCR; TCRdb keeps in-frame clones, though not all of them. This table holds 250,000 to 350,000 clones, 85% to 90% found once. Sequencing was carried out using peripheral blood. The receptors originated from a man aged 25-45 years with acute or convalescent COVID-19. Both conserved end residues are part of each CDR3. A D gene is named only where the DNA matches it firmly. Expanded clones get a size class; other rows say once, few or many, or leave the size out.

J gene: TRBJ1-3; clone size: -; D gene: -; V gene: TRBV29-1; CDR3 DNA: TGCAGCGCCGCCTTCCCAGCGGTCGCTGGAAACACCATATATTTT; CDR3 protein: CSAAFPAVAGNTIYF
J gene: TRBJ2-3; clone size: -; D gene: -; V gene: TRBV5-1; CDR3 DNA: TGCGCCAGCAGTTCCAGCGGGCCGGGCACAGATACGCAGTATTTT; CDR3 protein: CASSSSGPGTDTQYF
J gene: TRBJ1-2; clone size: once; D gene: -; V gene: TRBV24-1; CDR3 DNA: TGTGCCACCAGTGAGGGCCCGGGACAAGGAAGACATGGCTACACCTTC; CDR3 protein: CATSEGPGQGRHGYTF
J gene: TRBJ2-7; clone size: -; D gene: -; V gene: TRBV12-3/TRBV12-4; CDR3 DNA: TGTGCCAGCAGTTCCGGGACCTACGAGCAGTACTTC; CDR3 protein: CASSSGTYEQYF
J gene: TRBJ2-5; clone size: -; D gene: TRBD2; V gene: TRBV29-1; CDR3 DNA: TGCAGCGTTGGGGAGGGAACAATACAAGAGACCCAGTACTTC; CDR3 protein: CSVGEGTIQETQYF
J gene: TRBJ1-1; clone size: -; D gene: -; V gene: TRBV19; CDR3 DNA: TGTGCCAGTAGTATTGCCTCCCAACAGGGTGGGAACACTGAAGCTTTCTTT; CDR3 protein: CASSIASQQGGNTEAFF
J gene: TRBJ1-2; clone size: -; D gene: -; V gene: TRBV28; CDR3 DNA: TGTGCCAGCAGCGAAGGGGATAATGGCTACACCTTC; CDR3 protein: CASSEGDNGYTF
J gene: TRBJ2-3; clone size: -; D gene: -; V gene: TRBV2; CDR3 DNA: TGTGCCAGCAGGTCAGGCACAGATACGCAGTATTTT; CDR3 protein: CASRSGTDTQYF
J gene: TRBJ1-2; clone size: -; D gene: TRBD1; V gene: TRBV28; CDR3 DNA: TGTGCCAGCACCCCCACCGTGGGGACAGGCTACGCTAACTATGGCTACACCTTC; CDR3 protein: CASTPTVGTGYANYGYTF
J gene: TRBJ2-7; clone size: once; D gene: -; V gene: TRBV7-6; CDR3 DNA: TGTGCCAGCAGCTTAGCGAGATCCGAGCAGTACTTC; CDR3 protein: CASSLARSEQYF
J gene: TRBJ1-5; clone size: -; D gene: -; V gene: TRBV6-5; CDR3 DNA: TGTGCCAGCAGTTCCGTAATAAATCAGCCCCAGCATTTT; CDR3 protein: CASSSVINQPQHF
J gene: TRBJ1-1; clone size: once; D gene: -; V gene: TRBV19; CDR3 DNA: TGTGCCAGTAGTCCCTTGCTGGCTGGCGAAGCTTTCTTT; CDR3 protein: CASSPLLAGEAFF
J gene: TRBJ1-1; clone size: -; D gene: -; V gene: TRBV11-2; CDR3 DNA: TGTGCCAGCAGCTGGGCGACCCGGGGGGCGCGGACTGAAGCTTTCTTT; CDR3 protein: CASSWATRGARTEAFF
J gene: TRBJ2-6; clone size: -; D gene: -; V gene: TRBV9; CDR3 DNA: TGTGCCAGCAGCGTAGATGGAGGGATCTATACTGGGGCCAACGTCCTGACTTTC; CDR3 protein: CASSVDGGIYTGANVLTF
J gene: TRBJ2-7; clone size: -; D gene: -; V gene: TRBV15; CDR3 DNA: TGTGCCACCAGCAATAGAGGAGGTGGCTACGAGCAGTACTTC; CDR3 protein: CATSNRGGGYEQYF
J gene: TRBJ2-3; clone size: -; D gene: TRBD1; V gene: TRBV30; CDR3 DNA: TGTGCCTTTAACCATTACAGGGGGCGGGCAGATACGCAGTATTTT; CDR3 protein: CAFNHYRGRADTQYF
J gene: TRBJ2-1; clone size: -; D gene: TRBD1; V gene: TRBV12-3/TRBV12-4; CDR3 DNA: TGTGCCAGCAGTCCCCGGACAGGGGGTGAGCAGTTCTTC; CDR3 protein: CASSPRTGGEQFF
J gene: TRBJ2-1; clone size: -; D gene: TRBD2; V gene: TRBV6-5; CDR3 DNA: TGTGCCAGCACGGGGACTAGCGGGAGTAATGAGCAGTTCTTC; CDR3 protein: CASTGTSGSNEQFF
J gene: TRBJ1-1; clone size: -; D gene: -; V gene: TRBV6-5; CDR3 DNA: TGTGCCAGCAGTTACATCTTCGACAGTTTGGGAGCTTTCTTT; CDR3 protein: CASSYIFDSLGAFF
J gene: TRBJ2-5; clone size: -; D gene: TRBD1; V gene: TRBV5-1; CDR3 DNA: TGCGCCAGCAGCCAGACAGGGGTCGGGGAGACCCAGTACTTC; CDR3 protein: CASSQTGVGETQYF
J gene: TRBJ1-1; clone size: -; D gene: -; V gene: TRBV18; CDR3 DNA: TGTGCCAGCTCACCATTAGAGAACACTGAAGCTTTCTTT; CDR3 protein: CASSPLENTEAFF
J gene: TRBJ2-7; clone size: -; D gene: -; V gene: TRBV7-9; CDR3 DNA: TGTGCCAGCAGCTTAGCCAGGGGCGAGCAGTACTTC; CDR3 protein: CASSLARGEQYF
J gene: TRBJ2-3; clone size: -; D gene: -; V gene: TRBV2; CDR3 DNA: TGTGCCAGCAGTGTATCGGCGGGAAGCACAGATACGCAGTATTTT; CDR3 protein: CASSVSAGSTDTQYF
J gene: TRBJ2-1; clone size: -; D gene: TRBD2; V gene: TRBV5-6; CDR3 DNA: TGTGCCAGCAGCTGGGGACTAGCGGGAGATCTTGAGCAGTTCTTC; CDR3 protein: CASSWGLAGDLEQFF
J gene: TRBJ1-2; clone size: -; D gene: -; V gene: TRBV19; CDR3 DNA: TGTGCCAGTACTACACAACCGACAGGATACTATGGCTACACCTTC; CDR3 protein: CASTTQPTGYYGYTF
J gene: TRBJ2-1; clone size: -; D gene: TRBD2; V gene: TRBV11-3; CDR3 DNA: TGTGCCAGCAGCGGGAGGACTAGCGGGGGAATGGATGAGCAGTTCTTC; CDR3 protein: CASSGRTSGGMDEQFF
J gene: TRBJ1-3; clone size: -; D gene: TRBD1; V gene: TRBV2; CDR3 DNA: TGTGCCAGCAGTGAAGCGGAACAGGGGAGAGGGTCTGGAAACACCATATATTTT; CDR3 protein: CASSEAEQGRGSGNTIYF
J gene: TRBJ1-5; clone size: -; D gene: -; V gene: TRBV27; CDR3 DNA: TGTGCCAGCAGCCCTGACAGAAATCAGCCCCAGCATTTT; CDR3 protein: CASSPDRNQPQHF
J gene: TRBJ2-4; clone size: -; D gene: -; V gene: TRBV9; CDR3 DNA: TGTGCCAGCAGCACCGGACAGGGAGGGAACATTCAGTACTTC; CDR3 protein: CASSTGQGGNIQYF
J gene: TRBJ1-5; clone size: -; D gene: -; V gene: TRBV11-2; CDR3 DNA: TGTGCCAGCAGCTTAGTCGGGGGGAACCAGCCCCAGCATTTT; CDR3 protein: CASSLVGGNQPQHF
J gene: TRBJ2-5; clone size: -; D gene: TRBD1; V gene: TRBV3-1/TRBV3-2; CDR3 DNA: TGTGCCAGCAGCCAAGATGACAGGGGGCGAGAGACCCAGTACTTC; CDR3 protein: CASSQDDRGRETQYF
J gene: TRBJ2-7; clone size: -; D gene: TRBD2; V gene: TRBV27; CDR3 DNA: TGTGCCAGCAGTTTGGGACTAGCGGTCTACGAGCAGTACTTC; CDR3 protein: CASSLGLAVYEQYF
J gene: TRBJ2-2; clone size: once; D gene: -; V gene: TRBV5-5; CDR3 DNA: TGTGCCAGCAGCCCATGGGACTCCGCCCGCGGGGAGCTGTTTTTT; CDR3 protein: CASSPWDSARGELFF
J gene: TRBJ1-1; clone size: few; D gene: -; V gene: TRBV13; CDR3 DNA: TGTGCCAGCAGCTACGGACACCTGAACACTGAAGCTTTCTTT; CDR3 protein: CASSYGHLNTEAFF
J gene: TRBJ2-1; clone size: -; D gene: TRBD2; V gene: TRBV30; CDR3 DNA: TGTGCCTGGAGTGTAGTAGCGGGAGGGCCGGGGACCTACAATGAGCAGTTCTTC; CDR3 protein: CAWSVVAGGPGTYNEQFF
J gene: TRBJ2-7; clone size: -; D gene: TRBD1; V gene: TRBV19; CDR3 DNA: TGTGCCAGTAGTACTACCCAGGGGGTCTACGAGCAGTACTTC; CDR3 protein: CASSTTQGVYEQYF
J gene: TRBJ1-2; clone size: -; D gene: -; V gene: TRBV10-3; CDR3 DNA: TGTGCCATCAGTGAATTAGGGGTGGCGGACACCTTC; CDR3 protein: CAISELGVADTF
J gene: TRBJ1-2; clone size: -; D gene: -; V gene: TRBV3-1/TRBV3-2; CDR3 DNA: TGTGCCAGCAGCCAGGGTACAGGGCCCTATGGCTACACCTTC; CDR3 protein: CASSQGTGPYGYTF
J gene: TRBJ1-2; clone size: -; D gene: -; V gene: TRBV19; CDR3 DNA: TGTGCCAGTAGTCTTCGGTGGGGCTCTGGCTACACCTTC; CDR3 protein: CASSLRWGSGYTF
J gene: TRBJ1-1; clone size: -; D gene: TRBD1; V gene: TRBV12-3/TRBV12-4; CDR3 DNA: TGTGCCAGCAGTTTAGGACAGGGCAAAGCTTTCTTT; CDR3 protein: CASSLGQGKAFF
J gene: TRBJ2-3; clone size: -; D gene: -; V gene: TRBV9; CDR3 DNA: TGTGCCAGCAGCCCTTCGCGCGAGGGAGATACGCAGTATTTT; CDR3 protein: CASSPSREGDTQYF
J gene: TRBJ1-5; clone size: -; D gene: TRBD1; V gene: TRBV19; CDR3 DNA: TGTGCCAGTAGATTCGACCGGGACAGGGGTCAGCCCCAGCATTTT; CDR3 protein: CASRFDRDRGQPQHF
J gene: TRBJ1-5; clone size: once; D gene: -; V gene: TRBV30; CDR3 DNA: TGTGCCTGGAGTGTAGGGAGAAATAGCAATCAGCCCCAGCATTTT; CDR3 protein: CAWSVGRNSNQPQHF
J gene: TRBJ2-7; clone size: -; D gene: -; V gene: TRBV10-1; CDR3 DNA: TGCGCCAGCAGTGAGTCAGGAGCTTTCTCCTACGAGCAGTACTTC; CDR3 protein: CASSESGAFSYEQYF
J gene: TRBJ1-1; clone size: -; D gene: TRBD1; V gene: TRBV5-1; CDR3 DNA: TGCGCCAGCAGTCAGACAGGGGGCAACACTGAAGCTTTCTTT; CDR3 protein: CASSQTGGNTEAFF
J gene: TRBJ1-5; clone size: -; D gene: TRBD1; V gene: TRBV30; CDR3 DNA: TGTGCCTGGAGTAGGACAGGGTCCAATCAGCCCCAGCATTTT; CDR3 protein: CAWSRTGSNQPQHF
J gene: TRBJ1-2; clone size: -; D gene: TRBD1; V gene: TRBV3-1/TRBV3-2; CDR3 DNA: TGTGCCAGCAGTCGCACAGGGGCCTATGGCTACACCTTC; CDR3 protein: CASSRTGAYGYTF
J gene: TRBJ2-1; clone size: -; D gene: -; V gene: TRBV5-1; CDR3 DNA: TGCGCCAGCAGCTTTGGGAGGAAAGGTGAGCAGTTCTTC; CDR3 protein: CASSFGRKGEQFF
J gene: TRBJ1-2; clone size: -; D gene: TRBD1; V gene: TRBV28; CDR3 DNA: TGTGCCAGCAGGCGCACCGGGACAGGGGGCGGAGGCTACACCTTC; CDR3 protein: CASRRTGTGGGGYTF
J gene: TRBJ1-6; clone size: -; D gene: -; V gene: TRBV4-2; CDR3 DNA: TGTGCCAGCAGCCAAGACGGATATCAGGGGAGCACCTATAATTCACCCCTCCACTTT; CDR3 protein: CASSQDGYQGSTYNSPLHF
J gene: TRBJ1-1; clone size: few; D gene: -; V gene: TRBV12-3/TRBV12-4; CDR3 DNA: TGTGCCAGCAGGTCAGGGGTTTCAGCTTTCTTT; CDR3 protein: CASRSGVSAFF
J gene: TRBJ1-1; clone size: -; D gene: -; V gene: TRBV14; CDR3 DNA: TGTGCCAGCAGCCAAGAGATGGGGGGTGCTGAAGCTTTCTTT; CDR3 protein: CASSQEMGGAEAFF